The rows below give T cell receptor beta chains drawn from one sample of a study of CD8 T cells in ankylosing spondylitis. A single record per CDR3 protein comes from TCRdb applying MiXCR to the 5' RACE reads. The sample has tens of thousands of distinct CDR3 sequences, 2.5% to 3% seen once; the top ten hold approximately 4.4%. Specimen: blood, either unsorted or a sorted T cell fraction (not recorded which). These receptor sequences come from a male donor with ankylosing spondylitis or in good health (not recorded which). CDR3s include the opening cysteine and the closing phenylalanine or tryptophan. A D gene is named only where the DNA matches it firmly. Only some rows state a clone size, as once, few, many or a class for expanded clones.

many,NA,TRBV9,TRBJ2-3,CASSARGDRYTDTQYF,TGTGCCAGCAGCGCCCGGGGGGACAGGTACACAGATACGCAGTATTTT
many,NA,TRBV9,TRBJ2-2,CASSVGSRDTGELFF,TGTGCCAGCAGCGTCGGGAGTAGGGACACCGGGGAGCTGTTTTTT
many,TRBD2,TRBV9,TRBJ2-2,CASSSQTGTSGVAGELFF,TGTGCCAGCAGCTCCCAAACCGGGACTAGCGGGGTGGCCGGGGAGCTGTTTTTT
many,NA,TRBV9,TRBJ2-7,CASSARADPPGHEQYF,TGTGCCAGCAGCGCCCGCGCGGACCCTCCGGGGCACGAGCAGTACTTC
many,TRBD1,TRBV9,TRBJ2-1,CASSVGQGNYNEQFF,TGTGCCAGCAGCGTAGGACAGGGGAACTACAATGAGCAGTTCTTC
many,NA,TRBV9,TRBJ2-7,CASSVDLAPSSYEQYF,TGTGCCAGCAGCGTAGACCTAGCTCCGAGCTCCTACGAGCAGTACTTC
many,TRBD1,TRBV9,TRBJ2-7,CASSTGQGASYEQYF,TGTGCCAGCAGCACCGGACAGGGGGCCTCCTACGAGCAGTACTTC
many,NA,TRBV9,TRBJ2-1,CASSDRPHNEQFF,TGTGCCAGCAGCGACCGACCGCACAATGAGCAGTTCTTC
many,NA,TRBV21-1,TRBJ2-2,CASSKARQGAPSPCLSTGELFF,TGTGCCAGCAGCAAAGCGAGGCAGGGGGCCCCTAGTCCCTGCCTGAGCACCGGGGAGCTGTTTTTT
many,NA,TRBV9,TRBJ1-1,CASSVGITNTEAFF,TGTGCCAGCAGCGTAGGGATAACGAACACTGAAGCTTTCTTT
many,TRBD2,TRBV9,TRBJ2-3,CASSPAASGTDTQYF,TGTGCCAGCAGCCCGGCTGCTAGCGGGACAGATACGCAGTATTTT
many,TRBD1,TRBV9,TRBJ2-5,CASSAVEGWTGGRETQYF,TGTGCCAGCAGCGCTGTGGAGGGGTGGACAGGGGGTAGGGAGACCCAGTACTTC
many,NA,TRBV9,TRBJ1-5,CASSEGSQGPQHF,TGTGCCAGCAGCGAAGGGAGTCAGGGGCCCCAGCATTTT
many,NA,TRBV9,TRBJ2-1,CASSVGRGGEQFF,TGTGCCAGCAGCGTTGGAAGAGGAGGTGAGCAGTTCTTC
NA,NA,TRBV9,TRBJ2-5,CASSVGTQKWETQYF,TGTGCCAGCAGCGTCGGGACTCAAAAGTGGGAGACCCAGTACTTC